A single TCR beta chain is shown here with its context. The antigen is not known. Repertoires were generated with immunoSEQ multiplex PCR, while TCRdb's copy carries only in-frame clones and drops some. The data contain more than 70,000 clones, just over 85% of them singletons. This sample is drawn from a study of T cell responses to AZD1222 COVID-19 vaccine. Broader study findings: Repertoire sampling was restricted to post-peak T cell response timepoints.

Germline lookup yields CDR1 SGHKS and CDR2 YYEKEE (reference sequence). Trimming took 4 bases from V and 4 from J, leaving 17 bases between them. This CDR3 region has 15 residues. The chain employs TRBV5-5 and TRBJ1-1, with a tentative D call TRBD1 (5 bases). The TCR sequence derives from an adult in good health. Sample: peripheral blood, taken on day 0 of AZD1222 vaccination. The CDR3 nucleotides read TGTGCCAGCAGCGCCTCAGTTTGGGGGAGCACTGAAGCTTTCTTT. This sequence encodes CASSASVWGSTEAFF.